This T cell receptor beta chain came from a study of T cells in localized non-small cell lung cancer. On this clone itself: No antigen is known for it.

Study outcomes and limitations: Of the tissues analyzed, uninvolved adjacent lung showed maximal T cell clonality, greater than tumor. A median of roughly 57 clones ranked among the top 100 in tumor appeared in adjacent lung. Sequencing covered just one tumor region, so heterogeneity cannot be ruled out.

The CDR3 is 15 residues long. Trimming took off 4 bases at V and 0 bases at J, with 13 bases between the two ends. CDR1 and CDR2 (germline): SGHTA, FQGNSA. The method was immunoSEQ multiplex PCR; TCRdb's version includes in-frame clones alone and lacks a portion of them. The sample carries tens of thousands of clones, 80% recorded once. The sample here was peripheral blood, taken before any cancer treatment. This TCR was sampled from a female donor aged 60 or older with stage I lung adenocarcinoma. This chain uses TRBV7-2 with TRBJ2-7; no clear D gene. CDR3 coding DNA: TGTGCCAGCAGCTCCCGGGCACCTCTCTCCTACGAGCAGTACTTC. Encoded protein: CASSSRAPLSYEQYF. Full variable domain (missing parts from reference TRBV7-2 and TRBJ2-7): GAGVSQSPSNKVTEKGKDVELRCDPISGHTALYWYRQSLGQGLEFLIYFQGNSAPDKSGLPSDRFSAERTGGSVSTLTIQRTQQEDSAVYLCASSSRAPLSYEQYFGPGTRLTVT.